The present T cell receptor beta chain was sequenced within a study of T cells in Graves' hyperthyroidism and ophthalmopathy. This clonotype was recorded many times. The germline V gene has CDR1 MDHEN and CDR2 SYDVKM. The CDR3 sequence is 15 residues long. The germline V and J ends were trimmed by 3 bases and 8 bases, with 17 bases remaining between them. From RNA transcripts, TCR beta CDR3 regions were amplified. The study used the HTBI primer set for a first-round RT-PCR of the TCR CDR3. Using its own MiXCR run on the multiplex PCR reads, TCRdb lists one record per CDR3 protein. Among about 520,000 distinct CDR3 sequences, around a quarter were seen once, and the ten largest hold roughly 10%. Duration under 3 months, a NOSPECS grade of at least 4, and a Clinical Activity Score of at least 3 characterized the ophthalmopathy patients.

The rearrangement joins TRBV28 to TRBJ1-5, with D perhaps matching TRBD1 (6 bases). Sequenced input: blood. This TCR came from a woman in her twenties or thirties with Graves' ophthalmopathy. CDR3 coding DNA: TGTGCCAGCAGTTTTTTGGGACAAGGGGCTAAGCCCCAGCATTTT. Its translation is CASSFLGQGAKPQHF.